Described below is a single T cell receptor (beta chain) sequence and its context. Its antigen is as yet unknown. The record originates from a study of response to subunit inactivated influenza vaccine. Trimming stripped 7 bases from V and 0 bases from J, with 19 bases between. Germline-derived CDR1 and CDR2 are SNHLY and FYNNEI. The CDR3 loop spans 16 amino acids. Study-wide results and limits: The authors offered the suggestion that each seasonal influenza vaccination recruits few new T cells.

Via MiXCR, TCRdb re-called the RT-PCR reads, giving one row per CDR3 protein. The sample yields around 790,000 distinct CDR3 sequences, about 20% seen once. The V and J genes are TRBV2 and TRBJ2-7, with a possible D match to TRBD2 (6 bases). The specimen comprised PBMCs from blood, sampled roughly 5 days after vaccination. The TCR comes from a man aged 50-59 years who received an inactivated influenza vaccine. CDR3 sequence: CASTDVRDSDSYEQYF. The CDR3 coding sequence is TGTGCCAGCACTGACGTGCGGGACTCCGACTCCTACGAGCAGTACTTC.